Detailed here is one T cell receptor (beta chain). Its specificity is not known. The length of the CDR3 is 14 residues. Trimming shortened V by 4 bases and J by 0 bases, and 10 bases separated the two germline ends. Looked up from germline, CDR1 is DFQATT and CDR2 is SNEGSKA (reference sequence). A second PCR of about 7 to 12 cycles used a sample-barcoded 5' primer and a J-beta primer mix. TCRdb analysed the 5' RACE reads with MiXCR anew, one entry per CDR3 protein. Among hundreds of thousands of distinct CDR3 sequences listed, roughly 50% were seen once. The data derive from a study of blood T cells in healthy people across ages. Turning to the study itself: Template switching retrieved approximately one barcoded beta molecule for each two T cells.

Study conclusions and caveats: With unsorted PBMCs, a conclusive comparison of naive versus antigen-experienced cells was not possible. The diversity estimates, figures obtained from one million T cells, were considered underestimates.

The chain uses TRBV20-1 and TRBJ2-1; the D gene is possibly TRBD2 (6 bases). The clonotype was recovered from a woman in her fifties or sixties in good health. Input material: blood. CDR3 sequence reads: CSAKEGSSYNEQFF. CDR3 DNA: TGCAGTGCTAAGGAGGGCTCCTCCTACAATGAGCAGTTCTTC.